These 2 T cell receptor beta chains were sequenced from one sample in a study of T cell responses to AZD1222 COVID-19 vaccine. Only in-frame clones appear in the TCRdb table, and some are missing; sequencing was by immunoSEQ multiplex PCR. In the table there are around 99,000 clones, more than 70% of which are singletons. Material: peripheral blood, obtained on day 0 of AZD1222 vaccination. These receptors were collected from an adult in good health.

V gene TRBV11-3 combines with J gene TRBJ1-6; tentatively, D is TRBD1 (6 bases). In germline, CDR1 is SGHNT, CDR2 YENEEA. The CDR3 loop spans 16 amino acids. Trimming pared 3 bases from V and 1 base from J, leaving 10 bases between. As DNA, the CDR3 is TGTGCCAGCAGCTTTTTACAGGGTTCCTATAATTCACCCCTCCACTTT. Encoded protein: CASSFLQGSYNSPLHF. Supplemented by reference TRBV11-3 and TRBJ1-6, the full variable domain reads EAGVVQSPRYKIIEKKQPVAFWCNPISGHNTLYWYLQNLGQGPELLIRYENEEAVDDSQLPKDRFSAERLKGVDSTLKIQPAELGDSAVYLCASSFLQGSYNSPLHFGNGTRLTVT.

The V call is TRBV6-5, the J call TRBJ1-1; 8 nucleotides align to TRBD1. The V gene end was trimmed by 9 bases and the J gene end by 0 bases; junction bases not matched to a gene: 6. CDR1 is MNHEY, CDR2 SVGAGI, per germline. The CDR3 totals 14 residues. The CDR3 nucleotides read TGTGCCAGTCAACCGACAGGGGTGAACACTGAAGCTTTCTTT. Its translation is CASQPTGVNTEAFF.